These T cell receptor beta chains were read from a single sample in a study of T cell changes during pregnancy in multiple sclerosis. Clones were sequenced by immunoSEQ multiplex PCR, and TCRdb holds only the in-frame ones, with some missing. The table has tens of thousands of clones, 96% seen once. The source was CD8+ T cells from peripheral blood mononuclear cells, collected after pregnancy. These receptors all stem from a female donor with multiple sclerosis, enrolled in a pregnancy study. The CDR3 runs from the conserved cysteine through the conserved F or W. The order of the fields is V gene, J gene, CDR3 protein.

>TRBV10-2|TRBJ2-5
CASSPGLAGVRGETQYF
>TRBV7-9|TRBJ2-7
CASSTGTDQPTYEQYF
>TRBV5-4|TRBJ2-7
CASSLWAGDYEQYF
>TRBV29-1|TRBJ2-1
CSVEVRPSESPYNEQFF
>TRBV4-1|TRBJ1-1
CASSPSGGLTEAFF
>TRBV27|TRBJ2-7
CASSVQGYEQYF
>TRBV7-8|TRBJ2-1
CASSDPDRYLNNEQFF
>TRBV27|TRBJ1-5
CASSFLGQGISQPQHF
>TRBV2|TRBJ2-1
CASRVAGGGNNEQFF
>TRBV19|TRBJ2-2
CASREEQGPGELFF
>TRBV30|TRBJ1-5
CAWSKGQGFQPQHF
>TRBV4-2|TRBJ2-2
CASSQAPGAGELFF
>TRBV14|TRBJ2-5
CASSQGQKYQETQYF
>TRBV27|TRBJ2-1
CASSVRGGEQFF
>TRBV15|TRBJ2-1
CATSTSWSSYNEQFF
>TRBV27|TRBJ1-1
CASRWLTGRNTEAFF
>TRBV27|TRBJ2-3
CASSPRGGLSTDTQYF
>TRBV4-3|TRBJ2-7
CASSQDWSAGGSYEQYF
>TRBV2|TRBJ2-7
CASRGGEQYF
>TRBV14|TRBJ2-5
CASSPVWIGTAQETQYF
>TRBV19|TRBJ1-2
CASGVFQGPGYTF
>TRBV2|TRBJ2-7
CASSRAAYEQYF
>TRBV28|TRBJ2-1
CASSFERVYNEQFF
>TRBV27|TRBJ2-5
CASSPQVGTEEETQYF
>TRBV4-2|TRBJ2-1
CASSQFTSGYNEQFF
>TRBV11-1|TRBJ2-3
CASSLRRLADTDTQYF
>TRBV5-4|TRBJ1-2
CASSLGGVANYGYTF
>TRBV6-5|TRBJ2-3
CASSYRGGLSTDTQYF
>TRBV2|TRBJ2-3
CASSRAGGDDTQYF
>TRBV19|TRBJ2-1
CASSITPLARVYNEQFF
>TRBV7-9|TRBJ1-4
CASSLGQGELFF
>TRBV27|TRBJ2-7
CASSFGTGYEQYF
>TRBV7-2|TRBJ2-7
CASSLDETSGYEQYF
>TRBV5-5|TRBJ2-7
CASSAPGTSYEQYF
>TRBV18|TRBJ2-3
CASSPQNSSPDTQYF
>TRBV28|TRBJ2-7
CASSNSYEQYF
>TRBV6-1|TRBJ2-1
CASSEPAGRGNEQFF
>TRBV19|TRBJ2-1
CASSERGTSGSHEQFF
>TRBV2|TRBJ2-7
CAGSVLAARYEQYF
>TRBV2|TRBJ1-1
CASSEGEGFTEAFF